Below, 14 T cell receptor beta chains from the same sample are listed, as sequenced in a study of blood T cell repertoires in COVID-19 (dated by TCRdb to about 2020). The library relied on the immunoSEQ multiplex PCR assay. TCRdb carries this immuneACCESS record with in-frame sequences only. Its versions omit some clonotypes, under half of them owing to an unresolved V gene in the studies checked, with the rest unexplained. Across this sample there are approximately 48,000 clones, with more than 70% seen only once. The biggest ten clones account for less than 6.5% of the sample. Sequenced sample: peripheral blood. The receptor source for this set is a man aged 60 to 75 with acute or convalescent COVID-19.

V is TRBV12-5 and J is TRBJ2-3, with 8 bases matching TRBD1. Trimming at V came to 3 bases and at J to 6 bases, leaving 2 bases not matched to a gene. The CDR3 loop spans 13 amino acids. Germline V gene sequence: CDR1 LGHNT, CDR2 FRNRAP. CDR3 sequence reads: CASGLRQGDTQYF. CDR3 in DNA: TGTGCTAGTGGTTTACGACAGGGGGATACGCAGTATTTT.

This chain uses TRBV6-6 with TRBJ2-4; D unclear. Looked up from germline, CDR1 is MNHNY and CDR2 is SVGAGI (reference sequence). The length of the CDR3 is 16 residues. V dropped 5 bases and J dropped 1 base, with 15 bases sitting between them. As DNA, the CDR3 is TGTGCCAGCAGTCCCACGACTGCCGGGGCCAAAAACATTCAGTACTTC. Translated: CASSPTTAGAKNIQYF.

V is TRBV5-4 and J is TRBJ2-5, with a possible D match to TRBD2 (6 bases). Trimming pared 1 base from V and 4 bases from J, leaving 17 bases between. The length of the CDR3 is 16 residues. Germline-derived CDR1 and CDR2 are SGHNT and YYREEE (reference sequence). The CDR3 is CASSLLGRGSGETQYF. As DNA, the CDR3 is TGTGCCAGCAGCTTGCTCGGGAGAGGCTCCGGAGAGACCCAGTACTTC.

V gene TRBV6-5 combines with J gene TRBJ2-7, with no clear D. There are 14 residues in the CDR3. In germline, CDR1 is MNHEY, CDR2 SVGAGI. V gave up 2 bases and J gave up 5 bases, with 13 bases separating them. The CDR3 sequence: CASSYTNPGDEQYF. CDR3 nucleotide sequence: TGTGCCAGCAGTTACACCAACCCAGGCGACGAGCAGTACTTC.

The chain employs TRBV18 and TRBJ2-7; the D gene is possibly TRBD2 (5 bases). Trimming took off 5 bases at V and 0 bases at J, with 17 bases between the two ends. The CDR3 extends over 16 amino acids. Germline lookup yields CDR1 KGHSH and CDR2 LQKENI. The CDR3 spells CASSTLPEASSYEQYF. As DNA, the CDR3 is TGTGCCAGCTCAACACTACCGGAGGCCTCCTCCTACGAGCAGTACTTC.

The chain recombines TRBV2 with TRBJ2-1; 8 nucleotides align to TRBD2. The junction had 13 bases not matched to a gene; V was cut back by 7 bases and J by 8 bases. From germline, CDR1 is SNHLY and CDR2 FYNNEI. The CDR3 length is 15 residues. The CDR3 DNA reads TGTGCCAGCACCAGTGATAGCGGGATAACCGATGAGCAGTTCTTC. It encodes CASTSDSGITDEQFF.

V gene TRBV14 combines with J gene TRBJ2-7; TRBD1 might be the D (5 bases). The germline V gene encodes CDR1 SGHDN and CDR2 FVKESK. V was shortened by 4 bases and J by 0 bases, with 13 bases between the two germline ends. CDR3 length equals 15 residues. CDR3 bases: TGTGCCAGCAGCCCCGATGACAGCCGCTCCTACGAGCAGTACTTC. The encoded protein is CASSPDDSRSYEQYF.

The rearrangement joins TRBV7-9 to TRBJ2-1, with TRBD2 identical over 9 bases. V gave up 8 bases and J gave up 2 bases; unmatched junction bases: 4. Germline assignment: CDR1 SEHNR and CDR2 FQNEAQ (reference sequence). This CDR3 region has 14 residues. CDR3 coding DNA: TGTGCCAGCGTAGCGGGAGCAGCCTACAATGAGCAGTTCTTC. It specifies CASVAGAAYNEQFF.

The chain uses TRBV7-9 and TRBJ1-5; the match to TRBD1 covers 9 bases. V shed 0 bases and J 2 bases; nucleotides not matched to a gene: 8. The germline gives CDR1 SEHNR, CDR2 FQNEAQ (reference sequence). This CDR3 region has 18 residues. The chain's CDR3 is CASSLAGTGIMGNQPQHF. DNA for the CDR3: TGTGCCAGCAGCTTAGCCGGGACAGGGATAATGGGCAATCAGCCCCAGCATTTT.

The rearrangement uses TRBV5-1 and TRBJ2-7; 12 nucleotides match TRBD1. The germline V gene encodes CDR1 SGHRS and CDR2 YFSETQ. This CDR3 has 14 residues. The V segment lost 6 bases and the J segment 7 bases; nucleotides outside the gene matches: 8. The CDR3 protein is CASNPGQGAGEQYF. The CDR3 nucleotides are TGCGCCAGCAACCCGGGACAGGGGGCCGGAGAGCAGTACTTC.

This sequence joins TRBV7-2 and TRBJ2-7, with 7 bases fitting TRBD2. Unmatched junction bases numbered 7, after V lost 8 bases and J lost 3 bases. Germline CDR1 reads SGHTA; CDR2 reads FQGNSA. This CDR3 comprises 13 residues. Here the CDR3 reads CASGGRGFYEQYF. CDR3 bases: TGTGCCAGCGGTGGGAGGGGATTCTACGAGCAGTACTTC.

This chain connects TRBV18 to TRBJ1-4, with 7 bases matching TRBD1. Germline loops: CDR1 KGHSH, CDR2 LQKENI. The CDR3 is made up of 15 amino acids. V trimming: 3 bases; J trimming: 7 bases; junction bases outside the gene matches: 8. This CDR3 is CASSPRQGQGEKLFF. For the CDR3, the DNA is TGTGCCAGCTCACCCCGACAGGGTCAGGGTGAAAAACTGTTTTTT.

The genes are TRBV2 and TRBJ2-7; 10 nucleotides line up with TRBD1. After removal of 5 bases from V and 7 bases from J, the junction contained 11 bases not matched to a gene. This CDR3 has 15 residues. CDR1 and CDR2 from the germline V gene are SNHLY and FYNNEI. The CDR3 nucleotides read TGTGCCAGCAGTCGTCGGGACAGGGGATCGGGGGAGCAGTACTTC. Its translation: CASSRRDRGSGEQYF. The whole variable domain, filled in from reference TRBV2 and TRBJ2-7, reads EPEVTQTPSHQVTQMGQEVILRCVPISNHLYFYWYRQILGQKVEFLVSFYNNEISEKSEIFDDQFSVERPDGSNFTLKIRSTKLEDSAMYFCASSRRDRGSGEQYFGPGTRLTVT.

Here the CDR3 DNA reads TGTGCCAGTAGTATACAGGGGACAGTAAGCAATCAGCCCCAGCATTTT. It yields the protein CASSIQGTVSNQPQHF. The chain employs TRBV19 and TRBJ1-5; TRBD1 matches 7 bases. The length of the CDR3 is 16 residues. CDR1 is LNHDA, CDR2 SQIVND, per germline (reference sequence). Trimming took 2 bases from V and 1 from J; bases not matched to a gene: 5.